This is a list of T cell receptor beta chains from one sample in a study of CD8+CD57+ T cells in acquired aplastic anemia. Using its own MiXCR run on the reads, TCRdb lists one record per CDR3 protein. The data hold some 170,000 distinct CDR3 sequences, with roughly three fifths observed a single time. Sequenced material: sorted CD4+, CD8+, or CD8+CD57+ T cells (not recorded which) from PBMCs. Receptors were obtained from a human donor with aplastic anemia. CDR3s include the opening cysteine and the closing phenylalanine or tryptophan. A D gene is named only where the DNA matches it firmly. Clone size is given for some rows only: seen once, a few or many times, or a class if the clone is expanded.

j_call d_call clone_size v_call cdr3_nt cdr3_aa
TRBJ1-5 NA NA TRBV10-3 TGTGCCAGCTCGCAAGGCCGGGGAAATAAGCCCCAGCATTTT CASSQGRGNKPQHF
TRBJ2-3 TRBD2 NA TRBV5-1 TGCGCCAGCAGTAGAGCTAGCGGGGATACGCAGTATTTT CASSRASGDTQYF
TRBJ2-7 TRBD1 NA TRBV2 TGTGCCAGCAGGAAGGGGGCCGAATACGAGCAGTACTTC CASRKGAEYEQYF
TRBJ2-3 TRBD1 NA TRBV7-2 TGTGCCAGCAGCTTAGGGGACAGGGAAACAGATACGCAGTATTTT CASSLGDRETDTQYF
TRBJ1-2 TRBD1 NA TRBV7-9 TGTGCCAGCAGCCACCCTACAGGGGGGAATGGCTACACCTTC CASSHPTGGNGYTF
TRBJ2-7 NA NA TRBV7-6 TGTGCCAGCAGCTTAAACCCTTCCTCCCCCTACGAGCAGTACTTC CASSLNPSSPYEQYF
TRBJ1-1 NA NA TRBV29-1 TGCAGCGTCGTAAACACTGAAGCTTTCTTT CSVVNTEAFF
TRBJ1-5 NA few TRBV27 TGTGCCAGCAGTTTCTCCAGCGGCCTTGGCAATCAGCCCCAGCATTTT CASSFSSGLGNQPQHF
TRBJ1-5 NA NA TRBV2 TGTGCCAGCAGTGAATGGCAGAATCAGCCCCAGCATTTT CASSEWQNQPQHF
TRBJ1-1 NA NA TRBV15 TGTGCCACCAGCAGATCAGGGAGGGTGAACACTGAAGCTTTCTTT CATSRSGRVNTEAFF